The present TCR beta chain was sequenced within a study of T-cell reconstitution after alpha-beta-depleted transplantation in children. Study-wide results and caveats: After transplant, at about two months, alpha-beta T cells were reportedly derived from several hundred expanded graft clones. At one year after transplant, newly produced T cells mostly accounted for T-cell counts and diversity.

Germline-derived CDR1 and CDR2 are LNHDA and SQIVND (reference sequence). The CDR3 runs 19 residues. V lost 7 bases and J 0 bases, leaving 22 bases between the germline ends. Worth noting for this clonotype: Its antigen is unknown.

Unique molecular identifiers were incorporated into the prepared TCRbeta library. MiXCR was run by TCRdb on the PCR reads, yielding one entry per CDR3 protein. The sample lists about a million distinct CDR3 sequences; less than 30% were seen once. The chain carries TRBV19 and TRBJ2-6; possible D gene TRBD1, 7 bases. Sequenced material: PBMCs, mostly from graft donor cells, taken 360 days after TCRalphabeta/CD19-depleted stem cell transplant. This TCR was sampled from a boy younger than two who had a stem cell transplant for SCID, so the T cells may come from the graft donor. This chain's CDR3 is CASKGTPGQIYSGANVLTF. The CDR3 region has the DNA TGTGCCAGTAAGGGGACTCCGGGACAGATTTACTCTGGGGCCAACGTCCTGACTTTC.